This TCR beta chain was sequenced in a study of shared clonotypes between healthy human individuals. Study details: Aged between 18 and 49, the donors were two women and a few men.

The CDR3 length is 16 residues. With 6 bases clipped from V and 0 bases from J, the junction kept 4 bases outside the gene matches. Germline values: CDR1 ENHRY, CDR2 SYGVKD. Concerning this clone: Its matching antigen is unknown.

Points from the study as a whole: A handful of donors showed sharing of roughly 5% of naive CD4 clonotypes. Unshared clonotypes carried lower generation probabilities than those common to all four donors.

Naive CD8 populations comprised CD45RO-negative cells positively selected for CCR7, excluding terminally differentiated effector memory CD45RA+ cells. The deep-level immunoSEQ assay was used. Assay: immunoSEQ multiplex PCR; the TCRdb copy retains only in-frame clones and omits some. This sample carries about 680,000 clones, about 91% of them seen once, and the ten largest clones take more than 20%. V and J are TRBV10-3 and TRBJ2-6; 8 bases align to TRBD1. The specimen sequenced was naive CD8+ T cells sorted from blood. This TCR was sampled from a man aged 25 to 45 in good health. This chain's CDR3 is CAISPDRGSGANVLTF. CDR3 sequence (DNA): TGTGCCATCAGCCCAGACAGGGGCTCTGGGGCCAACGTCCTGACTTTC.